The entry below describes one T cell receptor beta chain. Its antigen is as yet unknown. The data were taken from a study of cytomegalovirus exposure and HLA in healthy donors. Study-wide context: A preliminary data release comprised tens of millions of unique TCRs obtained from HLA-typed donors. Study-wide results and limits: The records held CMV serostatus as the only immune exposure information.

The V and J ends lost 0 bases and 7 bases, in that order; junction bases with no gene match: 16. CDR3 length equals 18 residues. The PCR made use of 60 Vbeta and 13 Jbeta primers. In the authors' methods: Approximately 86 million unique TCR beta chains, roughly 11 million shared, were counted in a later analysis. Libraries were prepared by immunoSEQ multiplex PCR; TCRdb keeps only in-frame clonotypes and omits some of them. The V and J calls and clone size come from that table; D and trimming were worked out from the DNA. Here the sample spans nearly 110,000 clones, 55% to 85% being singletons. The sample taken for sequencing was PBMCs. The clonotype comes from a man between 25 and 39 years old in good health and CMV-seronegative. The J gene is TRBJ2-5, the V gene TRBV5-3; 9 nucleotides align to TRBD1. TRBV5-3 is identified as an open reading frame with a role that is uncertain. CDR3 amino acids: CARSLGRTGAIGRGTQYF. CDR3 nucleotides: TGTGCCAGAAGCTTGGGTAGGACAGGGGCCATAGGAAGGGGGACCCAGTACTTC.